Below, one T cell receptor (beta chain) is given with its context. V was cut by 3 bases and J by 5 bases, with 13 bases left in between. Germline CDR1 reads SQVTM; CDR2 reads ANQGSEA. The CDR3 sequence is 13 residues long. The data stem from a study of T cell clones after liver transplantation. Study in general: A pre-transplant mixed lymphocyte reaction with TCRbeta sequencing defined graft-donor-reactive clones followed in post-transplant blood.

Assay: immunoSEQ multiplex PCR; the TCRdb copy retains only in-frame clones and omits some. The sample records 70,000 to 95,000 clones, less than 90% being singletons. This TCR derives from a human patient who received a liver transplant. Some T cells may be graft donor cells. J is TRBJ2-5 and V is TRBV29-1, with D perhaps matching TRBD2 (5 bases). The sequencing here drew on CD4+ T cells from blood, taken at the 22-month timepoint. CDR3: CSVDPRGGETQYF. The CDR3 DNA is TGCAGCGTTGATCCTCGGGGTGGTGAGACCCAGTACTTC.